This TCR beta chain was retrieved from a study of cytomegalovirus exposure and HLA in healthy donors. The overall study: The use of the same platform for the approximately 130 validation repertoires and the roughly 700 first-cohort repertoires was reported by a later analysis.

Study outcomes and limitations: Clusters of TCRs from the first cohort tended to co-occur in the 90 to 150 validation repertoires (as a later analysis found). Cytomegalovirus association was listed for 150 to 200 TCR beta chains.

The protocol was immunoSEQ multiplex PCR, while the TCRdb copy is restricted to in-frame clones and leaves out a portion. The sample has 60,000 to 70,000 clones; around 89% are singletons. Separate from the approximately 670-subject first cohort was the 120-subject validation cohort, to which the donors belonged. The ends were cut back, 1 base at V and 7 bases at J, with 14 bases in the middle. This CDR3 spans 16 amino acids. The germline gives CDR1 MDHEN, CDR2 SYDVKM. About this clone: Its antigen is undetermined.

The sample was PBMCs. The chain couples TRBV28 to TRBJ1-6; D remains ambiguous. This TCR came from a woman between 18 and 30 years old in good health and CMV-seronegative. The CDR3 reads CASSLSDKGDNSPLHF. CDR3 in DNA: TGTGCCAGCAGTTTATCCGACAAGGGAGACAATTCACCCCTCCACTTT.